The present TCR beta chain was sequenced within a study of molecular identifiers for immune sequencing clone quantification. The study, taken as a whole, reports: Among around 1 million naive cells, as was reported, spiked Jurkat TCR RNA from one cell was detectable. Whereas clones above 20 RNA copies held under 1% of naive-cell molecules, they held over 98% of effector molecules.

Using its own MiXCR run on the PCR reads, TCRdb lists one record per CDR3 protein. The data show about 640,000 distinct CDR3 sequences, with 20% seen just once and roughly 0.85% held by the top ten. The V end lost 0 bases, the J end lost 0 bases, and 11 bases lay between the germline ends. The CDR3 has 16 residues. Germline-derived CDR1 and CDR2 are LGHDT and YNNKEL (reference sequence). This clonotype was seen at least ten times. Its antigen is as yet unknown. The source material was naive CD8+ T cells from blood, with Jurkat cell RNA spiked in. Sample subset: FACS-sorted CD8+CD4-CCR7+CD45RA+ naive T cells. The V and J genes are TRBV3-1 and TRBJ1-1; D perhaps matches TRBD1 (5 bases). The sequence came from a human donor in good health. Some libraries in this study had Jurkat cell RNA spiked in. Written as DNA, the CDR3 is TGTGCCAGCAGCCAAGAGGAGACAGCAATGAACACTGAAGCTTTCTTT. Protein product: CASSQEETAMNTEAFF.